This record looks at one TCR beta chain sequence and its context. As processed by the authors: The assay estimated nucleated cells by amplifying reference gene primers. Clones were read by immunoSEQ multiplex PCR, and TCRdb kept only the in-frame ones, dropping some. V, J and clone size were drawn from that table, and D and trimming were deduced from the DNA. The sample lists approximately 260,000 clones; roughly 87% were seen once. The source of the sample is a study of blood T cell repertoires in COVID-19. Study in general: Material from acute and convalescent COVID-19 was sourced from the United States, Italy and Spain. The cDNA or gDNA used as material had been derived from T cells, B-cell-depleted T cells, or PBMCs.

CDR3 size: 13 residues. Germline V lookup: CDR1 LNHDA, CDR2 SQIVND (reference sequence). V dropped 4 bases and J dropped 5 bases, with 9 bases sitting between them. The receptor was derived from a woman aged 40-49 years who had recovered from COVID-19. V usage is TRBV19 and J usage is TRBJ2-1, with a tentative D call TRBD2 (5 bases). The sample was peripheral blood. CDR3 sequence (DNA): TGTGCCAGTAGTAGCCGGGGAGACAATGAGCAGTTCTTC. Encoded protein: CASSSRGDNEQFF.